This TCR beta chain was recorded in a study of blood T cell repertoires in COVID-19. About the research overall: Samples representing acute and convalescent COVID-19 were sourced from the United States, Italy and Spain.

The junction had 5 bases not matched to a gene; V was cut back by 5 bases and J by 7 bases. Germline CDR1 reads MNHEY; CDR2 reads SMNVEV (reference sequence). The CDR3 has 14 amino acids. Sequencing was performed with immunoSEQ multiplex PCR; in TCRdb, only in-frame clones are kept and a portion is missing. The sample shows about 250,000 clones, around 84% of them seen only once. Participants were aged roughly 18 to 89 years, lived in 20 to 25 US areas, and enrolled virtually. The study counted Cohort 3 donors as recovered given two negative PCRs, clearance, or symptom resolution. The gene calls are TRBV27 and TRBJ1-4; TRBD1 aligns across 9 bases. Material for sequencing was PBMCs or T cells enriched from blood (not recorded which). This TCR was sampled from a man aged 40-55 years who had recovered from COVID-19. The DNA for the CDR3 is TGTGCCAGCAGTCTGGGACAGGGAATTGAAAAACTGTTTTTT. The encoded protein is CASSLGQGIEKLFF.